This entry features one TCR beta chain sequence. Its target is unknown. Per the germline V gene, CDR1 is MNHEY and CDR2 is SMNVEV (reference sequence). This CDR3 has 13 amino acids. Trimming removed 8 bases from V and 13 bases from J, with 23 bases in between. Researchers tagged individual cDNA molecules with unique molecular identifiers. TCRdb re-derived calls from the 5' RACE reads in MiXCR, one entry per CDR3 protein. The repertoire holds some 52,000 distinct CDR3 sequences, with around 8% as singletons. The data were obtained in a study of early T cells in non-severe SARS-CoV-2 infection. Study information: Investigators sequenced bulk RNA drawn from unsorted whole blood, and chains remained unpaired. Study-wide results and limits: Anti-spike CD8 responses were favored in VDJdb matching, and private and CD4 specificities were missed.

V is TRBV27 and J is TRBJ1-1; D is possibly TRBD1 (5 bases). The TCR originated in an adult who was a healthcare worker with PCR-confirmed SARS-CoV-2 infection or an uninfected control (not recorded which). Specimen: whole blood. The chain's CDR3 is CASSLVVGEKVFF. In nucleotides, the CDR3 is TGTGCCAGCTCCTTGGTAGTGGGGGAGAAAGTTTTCTTT.